A selection of T cell receptor beta chains follows, all from one sample in a study of T cells in Graves' hyperthyroidism and ophthalmopathy. TCRdb used MiXCR to reprocess the multiplex PCR reads, holding one entry per CDR3 protein. Among fewer than 700,000 distinct CDR3 sequences listed, roughly 15% were seen once. Sequenced sample: blood. Receptors were obtained from a woman younger than 30 with Graves' ophthalmopathy. Each CDR3 is given with its conserved first and last residue. Fields, in order: CDR3 protein, CDR3 DNA, V gene, J gene, clone size, D gene. A D gene is named only where the DNA matches it firmly. A row's size may be missing; if present it is once, few, many or a size class.

cdr3_aa: CSALGTGFIEQYF; cdr3_nt: TGCAGCGCCCTCGGGACAGGGTTCATCGAGCAGTACTTC; v_call: TRBV29-1; j_call: TRBJ2-7; clone_size: .; d_call: TRBD1
cdr3_aa: CASRGLAGNTDTQYF; cdr3_nt: TGTGCCAGCAGGGGACTAGCGGGGAACACAGATACGCAGTATTTT; v_call: TRBV6-1; j_call: TRBJ2-3; clone_size: .; d_call: TRBD2
cdr3_aa: CASSLAEGSYEQYF; cdr3_nt: TGTGCCAGCAGTTTGGCGGAGGGCTCCTACGAGCAGTACTTC; v_call: TRBV7-6; j_call: TRBJ2-7; clone_size: many; d_call: .
cdr3_aa: CASSVAGSHEQYF; cdr3_nt: TGTGCCAGCAGCGTAGCGGGCAGCCACGAGCAGTACTTC; v_call: TRBV9; j_call: TRBJ2-7; clone_size: .; d_call: .
cdr3_aa: CAISIDRDYEQYF; cdr3_nt: TGTGCCATCAGTATAGACAGGGACTACGAGCAGTACTTC; v_call: TRBV10-3; j_call: TRBJ2-7; clone_size: .; d_call: TRBD1
cdr3_aa: CASSNHPSYEQYF; cdr3_nt: TGTGCCAGCAGCAACCACCCCTCCTACGAGCAGTACTTC; v_call: TRBV11-2; j_call: TRBJ2-7; clone_size: few; d_call: .
cdr3_aa: CASSLVRGTGELFF; cdr3_nt: TGTGCCAGCAGCTTAGTACGGGGCACCGGGGAGCTGTTTTTT; v_call: TRBV11-2; j_call: TRBJ2-2; clone_size: many; d_call: .
cdr3_aa: CASSESYTGELFF; cdr3_nt: TGTGCCAGCAGTGAGAGCTATACCGGGGAGCTGTTTTTT; v_call: TRBV7-9; j_call: TRBJ2-2; clone_size: .; d_call: .
cdr3_aa: CASRDGYYGYTF; cdr3_nt: TGTGCCAGCAGGGACGGATACTATGGCTACACCTTC; v_call: TRBV6-1; j_call: TRBJ1-2; clone_size: .; d_call: .
cdr3_aa: CASSRDSEQYF; cdr3_nt: TGTGCCAGCAGCCGGGACTCTGAGCAGTACTTC; v_call: TRBV7-9; j_call: TRBJ2-7; clone_size: many; d_call: .
cdr3_aa: CASGASGANVLTF; cdr3_nt: TGTGCCAGCGGGGCTTCTGGGGCCAACGTCCTGACTTTC; v_call: TRBV6-1; j_call: TRBJ2-6; clone_size: .; d_call: .
cdr3_aa: CASSPGRGGQPQHF; cdr3_nt: TGCGCCAGCAGCCCCGGTAGGGGGGGGCAGCCCCAGCATTTT; v_call: TRBV5-1; j_call: TRBJ1-5; clone_size: many; d_call: .
cdr3_aa: CASRETGGDRQPQHF; cdr3_nt: TGTGCCAGCAGAGAGACAGGGGGAGACCGTCAGCCCCAGCATTTT; v_call: TRBV2; j_call: TRBJ1-5; clone_size: many; d_call: TRBD1
cdr3_aa: CASSVVLGRTEAFF; cdr3_nt: TGTGCCAGCAGCGTAGTTTTGGGGAGGACTGAAGCTTTCTTT; v_call: TRBV9; j_call: TRBJ1-1; clone_size: few; d_call: .
cdr3_aa: CASSLWPSPLHF; cdr3_nt: TGTGCCAGCAGTTTGTGGCCTTCACCCCTCCACTTT; v_call: TRBV12-3/TRBV12-4; j_call: TRBJ1-6; clone_size: .; d_call: .
cdr3_aa: CASSYEGVDGYTF; cdr3_nt: TGTGCCAGCAGTTACGAGGGGGTGGATGGCTACACCTTC; v_call: TRBV6-5; j_call: TRBJ1-2; clone_size: many; d_call: .
cdr3_aa: CASSINPSGNTIYF; cdr3_nt: TGTGCCAGTAGTATTAACCCCTCTGGAAACACCATATATTTT; v_call: TRBV19; j_call: TRBJ1-3; clone_size: few; d_call: .
cdr3_aa: CSARIPNMGNEQFF; cdr3_nt: TGCAGTGCTAGAATCCCCAACATGGGCAATGAGCAGTTCTTC; v_call: TRBV20-1; j_call: TRBJ2-1; clone_size: .; d_call: .
cdr3_aa: CASSLVDIGAEAFF; cdr3_nt: TGTGCCAGCAGCTTGGTTGATATCGGCGCTGAAGCTTTCTTT; v_call: TRBV5-6; j_call: TRBJ1-1; clone_size: .; d_call: .
cdr3_aa: CASKGLGTGELFF; cdr3_nt: TGTGCCAGCAAGGGACTCGGGACCGGGGAGCTGTTTTTT; v_call: TRBV2; j_call: TRBJ2-2; clone_size: many; d_call: .
cdr3_aa: CASSWTGGVTDTQYF; cdr3_nt: TGTGCCAGCAGTTGGACGGGGGGGGTTACAGATACGCAGTATTTT; v_call: TRBV27; j_call: TRBJ2-3; clone_size: many; d_call: TRBD2
cdr3_aa: CSARDARQGGLSNQPQHF; cdr3_nt: TGCAGTGCTAGAGATGCCCGCCAGGGAGGGTTGAGCAATCAGCCCCAGCATTTT; v_call: TRBV20-1; j_call: TRBJ1-5; clone_size: few; d_call: .
cdr3_aa: CAIPGPSGGETQYF; cdr3_nt: TGTGCCATCCCCGGGCCCAGCGGAGGTGAGACCCAGTACTTC; v_call: TRBV7-9; j_call: TRBJ2-5; clone_size: many; d_call: .
cdr3_aa: CAISDGTSPEQFF; cdr3_nt: TGTGCCATCAGTGATGGAACCAGCCCTGAGCAGTTCTTC; v_call: TRBV10-3; j_call: TRBJ2-1; clone_size: few; d_call: .
cdr3_aa: CASSLTAGSYNEQFF; cdr3_nt: TGTGCCAGCAGCTTAACGGCGGGCTCCTACAATGAGCAGTTCTTC; v_call: TRBV7-3; j_call: TRBJ2-1; clone_size: many; d_call: .
cdr3_aa: CASSPLLYSTDTQYF; cdr3_nt: TGTGCCAGCAGTCCACTCCTTTATAGCACAGATACGCAGTATTTT; v_call: TRBV27; j_call: TRBJ2-3; clone_size: many; d_call: .
cdr3_aa: CSVYRDPGELFF; cdr3_nt: TGCAGCGTATACAGGGATCCCGGGGAGCTGTTTTTT; v_call: TRBV29-1; j_call: TRBJ2-2; clone_size: few; d_call: .
cdr3_aa: CATSRNRDTYNEQFF; cdr3_nt: TGTGCCACCAGCAGAAACCGGGACACCTACAATGAGCAGTTCTTC; v_call: TRBV15; j_call: TRBJ2-1; clone_size: few; d_call: .
cdr3_aa: CASKIGQGAATEAFF; cdr3_nt: TGTGCCAGCAAAATTGGACAGGGGGCTGCAACTGAAGCTTTCTTT; v_call: TRBV6-1; j_call: TRBJ1-1; clone_size: many; d_call: TRBD1
cdr3_aa: CASSPLWDSNQPQHF; cdr3_nt: TGTGCCAGCAGCCCCCTGTGGGATAGCAATCAGCCCCAGCATTTT; v_call: TRBV28; j_call: TRBJ1-5; clone_size: many; d_call: .
cdr3_aa: CAISEPGQAHAF; cdr3_nt: TGTGCCATCAGTGAGCCTGGACAGGCCCACGCCTTC; v_call: TRBV10-3; j_call: TRBJ1-2; clone_size: few; d_call: TRBD1
cdr3_aa: CASSFGRENTEAFF; cdr3_nt: TGTGCCAGCAGTTTTGGAAGGGAGAACACTGAAGCTTTCTTT; v_call: TRBV12-3/TRBV12-4; j_call: TRBJ1-1; clone_size: many; d_call: .
cdr3_aa: CASSLKGRENGYTF; cdr3_nt: TGTGCCAGCAGCTTGAAGGGGAGAGAGAATGGCTACACCTTC; v_call: TRBV5-4; j_call: TRBJ1-2; clone_size: .; d_call: .
cdr3_aa: CASSIGRIAGGRTQYF; cdr3_nt: TGTGCCAGTAGTATAGGGCGGATAGCGGGAGGGCGGACCCAGTACTTC; v_call: TRBV19; j_call: TRBJ2-5; clone_size: .; d_call: TRBD2
cdr3_aa: CASKSGPSNTDTQYF; cdr3_nt: TGCGCCAGCAAGTCCGGACCATCTAACACAGATACGCAGTATTTT; v_call: TRBV5-1; j_call: TRBJ2-3; clone_size: many; d_call: .
cdr3_aa: CSARDPVRASYEQYF; cdr3_nt: TGCAGTGCTAGAGATCCGGTCAGGGCCTCCTACGAGCAGTACTTC; v_call: TRBV20-1; j_call: TRBJ2-7; clone_size: .; d_call: .